What follows describes a single T cell receptor beta chain. Its antigen is undetermined. The data derive from a study of OX40 agonist ivuxolimab in advanced cancers. Autoimmune disease history or systemic immunosuppression was exclusionary. Samples were taken at baseline and on day 1 of cycles 4 and 7. Trimming pared 2 bases from V and 6 bases from J, leaving 3 bases between. The germline CDR1 and CDR2 sequences are MDHEN and SYDVKM. The CDR3 sequence is 11 residues long. The assay was immunoSEQ multiplex PCR, and TCRdb's table has in-frame clones only and misses some. Of around 50,000 clones in the sample, 70% to 90% were seen once. General study points: No antigen was identified for the clonally expanded peripheral T cells.

V and J are TRBV28 and TRBJ2-3, with D unclear. Sequencing used CD4+ or CD8+ T cells sorted from blood, obtained in a trial of the OX40 agonist ivuxolimab. This clonotype was obtained from an adult with an advanced solid tumor such as melanoma, head and neck, liver or kidney cancer. The CDR3 DNA is TGTGCCAGCAGTTTAACCGATACGCAGTATTTT. Translation gives CASSLTDTQYF.